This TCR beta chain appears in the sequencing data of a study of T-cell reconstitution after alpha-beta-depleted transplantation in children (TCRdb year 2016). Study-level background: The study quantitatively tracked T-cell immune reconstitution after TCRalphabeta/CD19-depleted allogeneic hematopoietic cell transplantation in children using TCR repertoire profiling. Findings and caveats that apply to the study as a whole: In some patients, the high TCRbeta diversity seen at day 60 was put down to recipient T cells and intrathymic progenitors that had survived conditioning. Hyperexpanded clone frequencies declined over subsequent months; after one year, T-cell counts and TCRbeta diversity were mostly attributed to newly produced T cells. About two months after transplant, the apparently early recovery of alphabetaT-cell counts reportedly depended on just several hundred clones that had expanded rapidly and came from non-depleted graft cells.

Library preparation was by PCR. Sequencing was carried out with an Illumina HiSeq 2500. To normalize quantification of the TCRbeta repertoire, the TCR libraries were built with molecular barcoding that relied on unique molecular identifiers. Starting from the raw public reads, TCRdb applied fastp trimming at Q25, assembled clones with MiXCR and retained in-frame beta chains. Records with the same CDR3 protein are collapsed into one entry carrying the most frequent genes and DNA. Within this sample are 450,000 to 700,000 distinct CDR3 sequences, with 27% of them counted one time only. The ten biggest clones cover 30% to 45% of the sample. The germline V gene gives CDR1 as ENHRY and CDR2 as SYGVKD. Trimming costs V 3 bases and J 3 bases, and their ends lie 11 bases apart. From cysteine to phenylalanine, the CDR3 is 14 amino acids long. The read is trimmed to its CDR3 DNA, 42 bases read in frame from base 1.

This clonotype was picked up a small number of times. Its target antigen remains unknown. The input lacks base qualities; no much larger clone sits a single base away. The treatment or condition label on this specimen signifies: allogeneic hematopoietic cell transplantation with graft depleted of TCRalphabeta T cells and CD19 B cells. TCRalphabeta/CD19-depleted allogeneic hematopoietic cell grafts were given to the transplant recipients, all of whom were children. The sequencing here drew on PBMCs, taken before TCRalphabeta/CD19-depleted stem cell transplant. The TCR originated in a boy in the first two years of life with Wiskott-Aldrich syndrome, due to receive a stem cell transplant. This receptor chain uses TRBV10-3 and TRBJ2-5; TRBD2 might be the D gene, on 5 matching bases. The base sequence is TGTGCCATCAGTGAATCGGGAAGCGAAGAGACCCAGTACTTC. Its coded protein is CAISESGSEETQYF.